The 10 T cell receptor beta chains presented below share a single source sample, sequenced in a study of blood T cell repertoires in COVID-19. Clones were sequenced by immunoSEQ multiplex PCR, and TCRdb holds only the in-frame ones, with some missing. The data show 160,000 or so clones, around four fifths seen once. The sample was peripheral blood. The origin of the receptors is a man between 65 and 80 years old with active or convalescent COVID-19.

This clone was observed a handful of times. The V call is TRBV2, the J call TRBJ2-7; D is uncertain. Germline CDR1 SNHLY, CDR2 FYNNEI. This CDR3 comprises 12 residues. V lost 9 bases and J lost 1, with 10 bases in between. CDR3 DNA: TGTGCCAGTACTATTGGTTCCTACGAGCAGTACTTC. Residues: CASTIGSYEQYF.

The rearrangement joins TRBV5-1 to TRBJ1-3, with 11 bases lining up with TRBD1. Germline CDR1 is SGHRS and CDR2 is YFSETQ. The CDR3 length is 15 residues. The V gene end was trimmed by 4 bases and the J gene end by 4 bases; junction bases not matched to a gene: 4. The CDR3 DNA is TGCGCCAGCAGCCTGGACAGGGGGCGAGGAAACACCATATATTTT. The encoded protein is CASSLDRGRGNTIYF.

The chain uses TRBV28 and TRBJ1-2, with D possibly matching TRBD1 (5 bases). Germline V gives CDR1 MDHEN, CDR2 SYDVKM. This CDR3 has 14 residues. V dropped 6 bases and J dropped 4 bases, with 15 bases sitting between them. The CDR3 protein is CASSPYGAGYGYTF. The CDR3 DNA reads TGTGCCAGCAGCCCCTATGGGGCAGGCTATGGCTACACCTTC.

This chain links TRBV5-4 with TRBJ2-3; possible D gene TRBD1, 6 bases. Trimming cost V 0 bases and J 5 bases, with 7 bases left between them. The CDR3 extends over 13 amino acids. CDR1 is SGHNT, CDR2 YYREEE, per germline (reference sequence). CDR3 in DNA: TGTGCCAGCAGCTTGGAGGGGGTAGATACGCAGTATTTT. It is translated as CASSLEGVDTQYF.

The J gene is TRBJ2-3, the V gene TRBV11-2, with 7 bases that match TRBD2. Per the germline V gene, CDR1 is SGHAT and CDR2 is FQNNGV. V shed 5 bases and J 4 bases; nucleotides not matched to a gene: 9. CDR3 length: 15 residues. CDR3 sequence: CASSPRSSGADTQYF. Here the CDR3 DNA reads TGTGCCAGCAGCCCTCGGTCCAGCGGGGCAGATACGCAGTATTTT.

The genes are TRBV3-1 (or the pseudogene TRBV3-2) and TRBJ2-5, with 8 nucleotides matching TRBD2. V was clipped by 1 base and J by 5 bases; unmatched bases: 9. The CDR3 is 16 amino acids. CDR1 and CDR2 (germline): LGHDT, YNNKEL (reference sequence). The CDR3 bases are TGTGCCAGCAGCCAAGGTACCGGGACTAGTCTCGAGACCCAGTACTTC. Its protein product is CASSQGTGTSLETQYF.

The chain is built from TRBV2 and TRBJ1-1; D perhaps matches TRBD1 (5 bases). The CDR3 is 15 residues long. Germline CDR1 and CDR2: SNHLY and FYNNEI. Trimming cost V 4 bases and J 5 bases, with 17 bases left between them. The CDR3 region is CASSGGPGVSTEAFF. In DNA form, the CDR3 reads TGTGCCAGCAGTGGAGGCCCGGGGGTGTCGACTGAAGCTTTCTTT.

The chain couples TRBV21-1 to TRBJ2-3; TRBD1 is the table's D call, not checked against the DNA. TRBV21-1 is shown as a pseudogene. This CDR3 comprises 14 residues. CDR3 nucleotides: TGTGCCCGCCGTAGGACAGGGTGGGAGGATACGCAGTATTTT. Its translation is CARRRTGWEDTQYF.

DNA for the CDR3: TGCGCCAGCAGCCAAGAGGGTACAGAATTGAACACCGGGGAGCTGTTTTTT. Amino acid sequence: CASSQEGTELNTGELFF. V is TRBV4-3 and J is TRBJ2-2; no clear D gene. The V end was cut by 0 bases, the J end by 1 base, with 12 bases between. CDR1 is LGHNA, CDR2 YSLEER, per germline. The CDR3 spans 17 residues.

The chain has TRBV5-1 and TRBJ1-2; D gene uncertain. The CDR3 loop spans 13 amino acids. Germline CDR1 reads SGHRS; CDR2 reads YFSETQ. With 0 bases removed from V and 2 bases from J, the gap between germline ends came to 5 bases. The CDR3, as DNA: TGCGCCAGCAGCTTGGGGCCAAACTATGGCTACACCTTC. Its translation: CASSLGPNYGYTF. Full variable domain (outside the CDR3, taken from reference TRBV5-1 and TRBJ1-2): KAGVTQTPRYLIKTRGQQVTLSCSPISGHRSVSWYQQTPGQGLQFLFEYFSETQRNKGNFPGRFSGRQFSNSRSEMNVSTLELGDSALYLCASSLGPNYGYTFGSGTRLTVV.